The 30 T cell receptor beta chains given below trace back to one sample, sequenced in a study of low-dose radiotherapy and immunotherapy resistance in tumors. Sample time point: after trial treatment. Noted treatment: LDRT plus nivolumab, ipilimumab, low-dose cyclophosphamide and aspirin (RACIN trial). Priming of first-strand cDNA relied on TRAV- and TRBV-specific primers (covering alpha and beta chains). PCR amplification of the TCRs was performed with Phusion for 20 to 25 PCR cycles, and it relied on a constant-region primer together with a V-primer adapter. Using its own MiXCR run on the reads, TCRdb lists one record per CDR3 protein. The sample lists 95,000 to 100,000 distinct CDR3 sequences, around 21% seen once, with 4.1% in the top ten. Source: PBMCs, taken after low-dose radiotherapy plus immunotherapy. The receptors originated from a male donor with prostate cancer.

This clonotype was counted many times. J is TRBJ1-2 and V is TRBV20-1; tentative D call: TRBD1 (6 bases). Trimming took off 0 bases at V and 8 bases at J, with 10 bases between the two ends. This CDR3 is 12 amino acids long. Germline lookup yields CDR1 DFQATT and CDR2 SNEGSKA (reference sequence). CDR3: CSARDRGLGYTF. The CDR3 DNA follows: TGCAGTGCTAGAGATCGGGGGCTCGGCTACACCTTC.

This clonotype occurred many times. V usage is TRBV2 and J usage is TRBJ2-7; 8 bases match TRBD1. This CDR3 comprises 15 residues. V lost 6 bases to trimming and J lost 5 bases; unmatched junction nucleotides: 12. CDR1 is SNHLY and CDR2 is FYNNEI in the germline V gene. CDR3 protein: CASRGQGAPSHEQYF. CDR3 DNA sequence: TGTGCCAGCAGAGGACAGGGTGCGCCTTCGCACGAGCAGTACTTC.

To note about this clonotype: Relative to the germline gene, one junction end is altered; a read error may explain this. The chain carries TRBV23-1 and TRBJ2-4; 8 positions agree with TRBD1. TRBV23-1 is marked as an open reading frame, function uncertain. The CDR3 loop spans 16 amino acids. Written as DNA, the CDR3 is TGTCCCAGCAGTGCGAGACCAGGGGGCGGCAAAAACATTCAGTACTTC. Translating gives CPSSARPGGGKNIQYF.

This clonotype was detected many times. This chain links TRBV20-1 with TRBJ2-5; perhaps TRBD1 as D (5 bases). From germline, CDR1 is DFQATT and CDR2 SNEGSKA (reference sequence). This CDR3 spans 13 amino acids. Trimming took off 6 bases at V and 7 bases at J, with 18 bases between the two ends. The CDR3 is CSAGPGLSVTQYF. The CDR3, as DNA: TGCAGTGCGGGGCCGGGCCTGTCGGTGACCCAGTACTTC.

This clonotype occurred a few times. The chain employs TRBV12-3 or TRBV12-4 and TRBJ1-2; 7 nucleotides agree with TRBD1. The CDR3 is 16 amino acids. V was clipped by 6 bases and J by 7 bases; unmatched bases: 17. As DNA, the CDR3 is TGTGCCAGCAGCCTTACGGGAGGGGGCCGTGGCTCTGGCTACACCTTC. Its protein is CASSLTGGGRGSGYTF.

This clonotype was recorded many times. The V call is TRBV7-9, the J call TRBJ1-1, with 7 positions matching TRBD1. From germline, CDR1 is SEHNR and CDR2 FQNEAQ (reference sequence). V lost 6 bases and J lost 6; bases outside the gene matches: 10. The CDR3 covers 14 residues. As DNA, the CDR3 is TGTGCCAGCAGTTCGCGACAGGGACAGCCTGAAGCTTTCTTT. Its translation is CASSSRQGQPEAFF.

This clonotype was recorded many times. V usage is TRBV7-2 and J usage is TRBJ2-4; D may be TRBD2 (6 bases). The V end was cut by 1 base, the J end by 8 bases, with 15 bases between. CDR1 is SGHTA, CDR2 FQGNSA, per germline. The CDR3 runs to 15 residues. The CDR3, as DNA: TGTGCCAGCAGCTTAGGCCGGAATTGGGGGGACATTCAGTACTTC. As protein: CASSLGRNWGDIQYF.

Ten or more counts support this clonotype. The J gene is TRBJ1-1, the V gene TRBV14; no definite D call. V was pared by 0 bases and J by 1 base, with 6 bases between. Germline lookup yields CDR1 SGHDN and CDR2 FVKESK. This CDR3 spans 14 amino acids. The chain's CDR3 is CASSQDIWNTEAFF. CDR3 nucleotide sequence: TGTGCCAGCAGCCAAGACATCTGGAACACTGAAGCTTTCTTT.

A word on this clonotype: Relative to the germline gene, one junction end is altered; a read error may explain this. This chain joins TRBV29-1 and TRBJ2-1, with D maybe TRBD2 (5 bases). This CDR3 has 13 amino acids. From germline, CDR1 is SQVTM and CDR2 ANQGSEA. CDR3 amino acids: CSVVSGSFNEQFF. The CDR3 DNA follows: TGCAGCGTCGTGTCGGGATCCTTCAATGAGCAGTTCTTC.

This clonotype was observed at least ten times. This chain connects TRBV4-1 to TRBJ1-5, with D perhaps matching TRBD1 (5 bases). Trimming pared 3 bases from V and 7 bases from J, leaving 13 bases between. The CDR3 runs to 14 residues. Per germline, CDR1 MGHRA and CDR2 YSYEKL. CDR3 coding DNA: TGCGCCAGCAGCCAGCGGGACGTAAACCAGCCCCAGCATTTT. Amino acids: CASSQRDVNQPQHF.

This clonotype showed up many times. CDR3 coding DNA: TGCGCCAGCAGCTTGGATGGGAACTATGGCTACACCTTC. Translation: CASSLDGNYGYTF. The chain joins TRBV5-1 to TRBJ1-2; D is unclear. The germline V and J ends were trimmed by 0 bases and 2 bases, with 5 bases remaining between them. CDR3 length: 13 amino acids. Germline V gene sequence: CDR1 SGHRS, CDR2 YFSETQ.

In this sample, this clonotype turned up many times. The V and J genes are TRBV5-1 and TRBJ1-1; no firm D call. CDR1 and CDR2 (germline): SGHRS, YFSETQ. The CDR3 has 15 amino acids. Deletions cut 0 bases from V and 0 bases from J, with 9 bases between. CDR3 residues: CASSLVPGMNTEAFF. The CDR3 nucleotides read TGCGCCAGCAGCTTGGTGCCGGGGATGAACACTGAAGCTTTCTTT.

This clonotype came up many times. The J gene is TRBJ2-2, the V gene TRBV11-2, with TRBD2 matching over 11 bases. Germline CDR1 SGHAT, CDR2 FQNNGV. CDR3 size: 16 residues. After removal of 4 bases from V and 4 bases from J, the junction contained 5 bases not matched to a gene. DNA for the CDR3: TGTGCCAGCAGCTCCCCGACTAGCGGGGCCACCGGGGAGCTGTTTTTT. Amino acid sequence: CASSSPTSGATGELFF.

In this sample, this clonotype turned up many times. CDR3 amino acids: CASRGQGPNGELFF. CDR3 DNA: TGTGCCAGCAGAGGTCAGGGGCCGAACGGGGAGCTGTTTTTT. V is TRBV2 and J is TRBJ2-2, with a possible D match to TRBD1 (6 bases). Germline V gene lookup returns CDR1 SNHLY and CDR2 FYNNEI. The CDR3 loop spans 14 amino acids. Trimming left V 6 bases short and J 7 bases short, with 15 bases between.

This clonotype occurred many times. The chain has TRBV27 and TRBJ1-5; 8 bases are shared with TRBD1. V was clipped by 4 bases and J by 6 bases; unmatched bases: 5. The CDR3 sequence is 14 residues long. Germline assignment: CDR1 MNHEY and CDR2 SMNVEV (reference sequence). CDR3 region: CASSSTGVGQPQHF. The CDR3, as DNA: TGTGCCAGCAGTTCGACAGGGGTGGGTCAGCCCCAGCATTTT.

This clonotype was picked up many times. The chain combines TRBV4-2 with TRBJ2-5, with 11 bases lining up with TRBD2. The CDR3 consists of 15 residues. The V gene end was trimmed by 4 bases and the J gene end by 2 bases; junction bases not matched to a gene: 3. The germline V gene has CDR1 LGHNA and CDR2 YNFKEQ. The CDR3 DNA reads TGTGCCAGCAGCCGCGGGACTAGCGGACAAGAGACCCAGTACTTC. It codes for CASSRGTSGQETQYF.

This clonotype has ten or more counts. This chain links TRBV6-2 or TRBV6-3 with TRBJ2-7; D is ambiguous. The germline V and J ends were trimmed by 0 bases and 5 bases, with 11 bases remaining between them. The CDR3 is 14 residues long. The V gene's germline CDR1 is MNHEY and CDR2 SVGEGT. The CDR3 coding sequence is TGTGCCAGCAGTTACTCCCGGAACCCCCACGAGCAGTACTTC. Protein: CASSYSRNPHEQYF.

This clonotype has only a few counts. The chain recombines TRBV19 with TRBJ2-3; D possibly corresponds to TRBD2 (6 bases). The CDR3 loop spans 18 amino acids. Trimming left V 1 base short and J 2 bases short, with 19 bases between. Germline CDR1 is LNHDA and CDR2 is SQIVND (reference sequence). The CDR3 bases are TGTGCCAGTAGTATAGCGACAGTGGACTATACAATCACAGATACGCAGTATTTT. Protein sequence: CASSIATVDYTITDTQYF. Full variable domain (remainder filled in from reference TRBV19 and TRBJ2-3): DGGITQSPKYLFRKEGQNVTLSCEQNLNHDAMYWYRQDPGQGLRLIYYSQIVNDFQKGDIAEGYSVSREKKESFPLTVTSAQKNPTAFYLCASSIATVDYTITDTQYFGPGTRLTVL.

This clonotype was seen ten or more times. This sequence joins TRBV27 and TRBJ1-4; 7 bases line up with TRBD1. Germline V gene data show CDR1 as MNHEY and CDR2 as SMNVEV (reference sequence). V dropped 4 bases and J dropped 8; count of bases not matched to a gene: 10. The length of the CDR3 is 15 residues. CDR3 sequence (DNA): TGTGCCAGCAGTTCCGGACAGGCGGTAGAGGAAAAACTGTTTTTT. Translated, it gives CASSSGQAVEEKLFF. Variable domain in full (rest from reference TRBV27 and TRBJ1-4): EAQVTQNPRYLITVTGKKLTVTCSQNMNHEYMSWYRQDPGLGLRQIYYSMNVEVTDKGDVPEGYKVSRKEKRNFPLILESPSPNQTSLYFCASSSGQAVEEKLFFGSGTQLSVL.

This clonotype came up many times. The V gene is TRBV7-9, the J gene TRBJ1-1; D gene ambiguous. V lost 5 bases and J lost 6, with 7 bases in between. The CDR3 has 11 residues. CDR1 SEHNR and CDR2 FQNEAQ come from the germline V gene (reference sequence). The CDR3 DNA sequence: TGTGCCAGCAGCCCCGGGTCTGAAGCTTTCTTT. It codes for CASSPGSEAFF.

The genes are TRBV14 and TRBJ2-1; D is tentatively TRBD1 or TRBD2 (6 bases each). The V end was cut by 4 bases, the J end by 3 bases, with 13 bases between. This CDR3 has 15 amino acids. Per the germline V gene, CDR1 is SGHDN and CDR2 is FVKESK. The CDR3 nucleotides read TGTGCCAGCAGCCCACTGGGGGGCTTCTACAATGAGCAGTTCTTC. Its protein product is CASSPLGGFYNEQFF.

In its sample, this clonotype was seen many times. This chain links TRBV20-1 with TRBJ2-7, with D perhaps TRBD1 (6 bases). The CDR3 loop spans 15 amino acids. V dropped 3 bases and J dropped 2 bases, with 17 bases sitting between them. The germline gives CDR1 DFQATT, CDR2 SNEGSKA (reference sequence). In DNA, the CDR3 is TGCAGTGCTAGGGAATCGACAGGTGGCACCTACGAGCAGTACTTC. Its translation is CSARESTGGTYEQYF.

V gene TRBV18 combines with J gene TRBJ2-7; no clear D. Germline V lookup: CDR1 KGHSH, CDR2 LQKENI. Trimming pared 2 bases from V and 1 base from J, leaving 12 bases between. The CDR3 extends over 15 amino acids. The CDR3 coding sequence is TGTGCCAGCTCACCAACGTCCCAGTTGTCCTACGAGCAGTACTTC. Its protein is CASSPTSQLSYEQYF.

This clonotype occurred many times. V usage is TRBV5-4 and J usage is TRBJ2-5; no clear D gene. The ends were cut back, 2 bases at V and 1 base at J, with 9 bases in the middle. Germline CDR1 SGHNT, CDR2 YYREEE (reference sequence). The CDR3 runs to 14 residues. In nucleotides, the CDR3 is TGTGCCAGCAGCTTTACAGCCACCCAAGAGACCCAGTACTTC. It is translated as CASSFTATQETQYF.

This clonotype occurred many times. V usage is TRBV7-9 and J usage is TRBJ1-4, with TRBD1 identical over 7 bases. V lost 4 bases to trimming and J lost 4 bases; unmatched junction nucleotides: 3. Germline CDR1 SEHNR, CDR2 FQNEAQ (reference sequence). The CDR3 length is 14 residues. CDR3: CASSSGQLNEKLFF. The CDR3 DNA sequence: TGTGCCAGCAGCTCGGGACAGCTTAATGAAAAACTGTTTTTT.

This clonotype was seen ten or more times. The gene calls are TRBV6-1 and TRBJ1-1; possibly TRBD1 for D (6 bases). V was shortened by 2 bases and J by 1 base, with 20 bases between the two germline ends. The germline gives CDR1 MNHNS, CDR2 SASEGT. The CDR3 runs 18 residues. The chain's CDR3 is CASSERRAGVRRNTEAFF. CDR3 DNA: TGTGCCAGCAGTGAAAGGAGAGCAGGGGTTAGGAGGAACACTGAAGCTTTCTTT.

The chain is built from TRBV11-2 and TRBJ2-3; 10 bases line up with TRBD2. Trimming removed 5 bases from V and 2 bases from J; junction bases left unmatched: 16. The CDR3 contains 19 residues. CDR1 and CDR2 from the germline V gene are SGHAT and FQNNGV. The CDR3 coding sequence is TGTGCCAGCAGCCACGGAAAGTTTACTAGCGGGGCCTTCACAGATACGCAGTATTTT. Its translation is CASSHGKFTSGAFTDTQYF.

This clonotype occurred a few times. For the CDR3, the DNA is TGTGCCAGCAGTTTTCGTTTGGCACCCTCCTACAATGAGCAGTTCTTC. It codes for CASSFRLAPSYNEQFF. This rearrangement joins TRBV28 to TRBJ2-1; D remains unclear. The V and J ends lost 3 bases and 0 bases respectively, with 12 bases between them. This CDR3 is built from 16 residues. Germline V gene data show CDR1 as MDHEN and CDR2 as SYDVKM.

This clonotype was seen repeatedly, ten times or more. This rearrangement joins TRBV27 to TRBJ1-6; no reliable D call. Germline lookup yields CDR1 MNHEY and CDR2 SMNVEV (reference sequence). The CDR3 covers 14 residues. The germline V and J ends were trimmed by 3 bases and 5 bases, with 8 bases remaining between them. The DNA of the CDR3 is TGTGCCAGCAGTTTTGCCAGTAATAATTCACCCCTCCACTTT. This sequence encodes CASSFASNNSPLHF.

As regards this clonotype: A read error is likely here: a far larger clone is one base away. The chain joins TRBV6-2 or TRBV6-3 to TRBJ2-5; 8 positions match TRBD2. Germline V CDR1 and CDR2: MNHEY, SVGEGT. The CDR3 extends over 15 amino acids. The trim removed 5 bases at V and 2 bases at J, leaving 7 bases unmatched. The CDR3 DNA reads TGTGCCAGCAGTGATTCCGGGACTAGTCAAGAGACCCAGTACTTC. This encodes CASSDSGTSQETQYF.